A single sample gave rise to the 32 T cell receptor beta chains below, sequenced in a study of T-cell memory formation after mild COVID-19. TCRdb reprocessed the 5' RACE reads with MiXCR, giving one entry per CDR3 protein. The sample includes a few hundred thousand distinct CDR3 sequences, roughly 19% of them seen just once. Sequenced input: PBMCs or a T cell subset sorted from them (not recorded which). The receptors stem from a man aged 18 to 35 who had mild COVID-19 (a few samples of this study predate the infection). Cell type and time point are not known.

This chain connects TRBV20-1 to TRBJ2-1; TRBD2 might be the D (6 bases). V lost 0 bases to trimming and J lost 15 bases, with 15 bases between them. The CDR3 length is 12 residues. CDR1 and CDR2 (germline): DFQATT, SNEGSKA (reference sequence). CDR3 protein: CSAREGGLAAFF. The CDR3 DNA reads TGCAGTGCTAGAGAAGGAGGGCTAGCTGCGTTCTTC.

The V gene is TRBV10-1, the J gene TRBJ2-7; TRBD1 might be the D (6 bases). V was trimmed by 5 bases and J by 0 bases, leaving 11 bases between them. CDR3 length equals 14 residues. Germline lookup yields CDR1 WNHNN and CDR2 SYGVQD (reference sequence). CDR3 coding DNA: TGCGCCAGCAGTAAGGACAGATTCTCCTACGAGCAGTACTTC. Translating it yields CASSKDRFSYEQYF.

The CDR3 protein is CASSLAHDNEQFF. Here the CDR3 DNA reads TGCGCCAGCAGCTTGGCCCACGACAATGAGCAGTTCTTC. J is TRBJ2-1 and V is TRBV5-1; no reliable D call. V was clipped by 0 bases and J by 5 bases, with 6 bases between them. The CDR3 consists of 13 residues. The germline gives CDR1 SGHRS, CDR2 YFSETQ.

V is TRBV6-5 and J is TRBJ1-2; no clear D gene. V shed 0 bases and J shed 4 bases, with 15 bases lying between them. CDR3 length: 16 amino acids. CDR1 is MNHEY and CDR2 is SVGAGI in the germline V gene. The CDR3 is CASSYSGVRRTYGYTF. The CDR3 region has the DNA TGTGCCAGCAGTTACTCGGGCGTCCGGAGGACCTATGGCTACACCTTC.

This clonotype was found many times. The rearrangement links TRBV5-1 to TRBJ2-1; 7 bases are shared with TRBD1. Trimming cost V 3 bases and J 11 bases; bases outside gene matches: 17. The CDR3 covers 16 residues. The germline V gene has CDR1 SGHRS and CDR2 YFSETQ. The CDR3 protein is CASSYNRGQEGFKQFF. CDR3 DNA: TGCGCCAGCAGCTATAACCGCGGACAGGAAGGGTTTAAGCAGTTCTTC.

This chain links TRBV7-9 with TRBJ2-5, with D possibly being TRBD1 (5 bases). The CDR3 has 15 residues. The germline gives CDR1 SEHNR, CDR2 FQNEAQ (reference sequence). Trimming took 2 bases from V and 3 from J, leaving 13 bases between them. The CDR3 sequence is CASSLIRQGKETQYF. For the CDR3, the DNA is TGTGCCAGCAGCTTAATCCGCCAGGGTAAAGAGACCCAGTACTTC.

This CDR3 is CASSRSGTRTDTQYF. In nucleotides, the CDR3 is TGTGCCAGCAGCCGATCCGGGACTCGGACAGATACGCAGTATTTT. The rearrangement joins TRBV11-2 to TRBJ2-3; a possible D gene is TRBD2 (6 bases). Between the trimmed V and J ends, which lost 5 bases and 3 bases, there was a span of 15 bases. The CDR3 sequence is 15 residues long. Germline CDR1 reads SGHAT; CDR2 reads FQNNGV.

This clonotype was seen at least ten times. The chain combines TRBV5-1 with TRBJ1-1; TRBD1 might be the D (6 bases). CDR1 is SGHRS and CDR2 is YFSETQ in the germline V gene. This CDR3 region has 13 residues. The germline V and J ends were trimmed by 2 bases and 7 bases, with 12 bases remaining between them. The CDR3 loop reads CASSFGGPNEAFF. The CDR3 DNA reads as TGCGCCAGCAGCTTTGGGGGCCCCAATGAAGCTTTCTTT.

V gene TRBV7-9 combines with J gene TRBJ1-1; D may be TRBD1 (5 bases). The CDR3 consists of 14 residues. Per germline, CDR1 SEHNR and CDR2 FQNEAQ (reference sequence). Trimming pared 1 base from V and 5 bases from J, leaving 11 bases between. The CDR3 nucleotides read TGTGCCAGCAGCTTAGTATCGCAGGGAACTGAAGCTTTCTTT. This gives the protein CASSLVSQGTEAFF.

The rearrangement joins TRBV12-3 or TRBV12-4 to TRBJ1-2; maybe TRBD1 (6 bases). With 3 bases removed from V and 8 bases from J, the gap between germline ends came to 13 bases. This CDR3 region has 13 residues. The CDR3 coding sequence is TGTGCCAGCAGTTTTGGGGGCACCTACGGCTACACCTTC. This encodes CASSFGGTYGYTF.

The chain employs TRBV6-2 or TRBV6-3 and TRBJ1-6; 10 nucleotides match TRBD1. CDR1 and CDR2 from the germline V gene are MNHEY and SVGEGT. The CDR3 spans 14 residues. With V trimmed by 3 bases and J by 11 bases, 4 bases remained unmatched. In DNA, the CDR3 is TGTGCCAGCAGTTATCTGGACAGGGGGACACCCCTCCACTTT. This sequence encodes CASSYLDRGTPLHF.

The CDR3 DNA follows: TGCGCCAGCAGCCAAGTGCGAGGGACACTGGTAGACATTCAGTACTTC. The encoded protein is CASSQVRGTLVDIQYF. J is TRBJ2-4 and V is TRBV4-3; perhaps TRBD1 as D (6 bases). The length of the CDR3 is 16 residues. The V gene's germline CDR1 is LGHNA and CDR2 YSLEER. The V end lost 1 base, the J end lost 8 bases, and 18 bases lay between the germline ends.

The table lists this clonotype with many counts. The genes are TRBV5-1 and TRBJ1-1; D is unclear. The V end lost 4 bases, the J end lost 11 bases, and 9 bases lay between the germline ends. The CDR3 is made up of 10 amino acids. Germline V lookup: CDR1 SGHRS, CDR2 YFSETQ. The chain's CDR3 is CASSHRPAFF. CDR3 bases: TGCGCCAGCAGCCACCGCCCGGCTTTCTTT.

The chain joins TRBV6-2 or TRBV6-3 to TRBJ1-1; D uncertain. The germline CDR1 and CDR2 sequences are MNHEY and SVGEGT. The CDR3 runs 15 residues. V dropped 5 bases and J dropped 4 bases, with 17 bases sitting between them. The CDR3 loop reads CASSPPRMSSTEAFF. CDR3 coding DNA: TGTGCCAGCAGTCCCCCCCGGATGTCGAGCACTGAAGCTTTCTTT.

The gene calls are TRBV27 and TRBJ1-1; weak D call: TRBD1 (5 bases). V was cut by 2 bases and J by 6 bases, with 16 bases left in between. Germline loops: CDR1 MNHEY, CDR2 SMNVEV (reference sequence). There are 15 residues in the CDR3. CDR3 loop: CASSLRDSWRAEAFF. CDR3 nucleotides: TGTGCCAGCAGTTTACGGGACTCCTGGCGAGCTGAAGCTTTCTTT.

This clonotype was seen a few times. The rearrangement uses TRBV29-1 and TRBJ2-7; no reliable D call. The V end was cut by 4 bases, the J end by 2 bases, with 9 bases between. The CDR3 loop spans 12 amino acids. Germline V gives CDR1 SQVTM, CDR2 ANQGSEA. CDR3 amino acids: CSVAVWTYEQYV. Written as DNA, the CDR3 is TGCAGCGTTGCGGTTTGGACCTACGAGCAGTACGTC.

DNA for the CDR3: TGTGCCAGCAGCCAAGAATCTTCGGGTTTTAACTATGGCTACACCTTC. Translation gives CASSQESSGFNYGYTF. This chain connects TRBV3-1 to TRBJ1-2, with D unresolved. Germline-derived CDR1 and CDR2 are LGHDT and YNNKEL (reference sequence). V was cut by 0 bases and J by 1 base, with 12 bases left in between. CDR3 length: 16 amino acids.

The chain combines TRBV4-1 with TRBJ1-6; D not certain. The CDR3 has 16 residues. V lost 0 bases to trimming and J lost 7 bases, with 13 bases between them. Germline values: CDR1 MGHRA, CDR2 YSYEKL. The chain's CDR3 is CASSQEGPIPNSPLHF. CDR3 nucleotide sequence: TGCGCCAGCAGCCAAGAAGGACCGATCCCCAATTCACCCCTCCACTTT.

This clonotype was detected a few times. This rearrangement joins TRBV7-2 to TRBJ2-1, with D perhaps TRBD2 (6 bases). Trimming removed 3 bases from V and 0 bases from J, with 12 bases in between. From germline, CDR1 is SGHTA and CDR2 FQGNSA. The CDR3 has 16 residues. CDR3 sequence reads: CASSFGGARSYNEQFF. The CDR3, as DNA: TGTGCCAGCAGCTTTGGCGGGGCCCGCTCCTACAATGAGCAGTTCTTC.

This chain connects TRBV24-1 to TRBJ2-7, with 7 bases fitting TRBD1. CDR3 size: 15 residues. The germline CDR1 and CDR2 sequences are KGHDR and SFDVKD. V dropped 4 bases and J dropped 6; count of bases not matched to a gene: 11. CDR3 in DNA: TGTGCCACCAGTGAGCCCGAGACAGGGACCGGCGAGCAGTACGTC. This sequence encodes CATSEPETGTGEQYV.

The gene calls are TRBV29-1 and TRBJ2-2, with TRBD2 matching 12 bases. The J segment lost 1 base and the V segment lost 6 bases, leaving 3 bases of the junction unmatched. The CDR3 covers 15 residues. Germline V lookup: CDR1 SQVTM, CDR2 ANQGSEA. The CDR3 nucleotides are TGCAGCGTCACGACTAGCGGGGGGAACACCGGGGAGCTGTTTTTT. Protein product: CSVTTSGGNTGELFF.

This clonotype came up many times. This chain uses TRBV5-1 with TRBJ1-3; D gene ambiguous. From germline, CDR1 is SGHRS and CDR2 YFSETQ. V was pared by 0 bases and J by 4 bases, with 17 bases between. This CDR3 is built from 17 residues. CDR3 residues: CASSLDAAGAFGNTIYF. The DNA for the CDR3 is TGCGCCAGCAGCTTGGACGCCGCGGGCGCATTCGGAAACACCATATATTTT.

In DNA form, the CDR3 reads TGCGCCAGCAGCCAACCGATCCGAGGTTCTGGGGCCAACGTCCTGACTTTC. It encodes CASSQPIRGSGANVLTF. The rearrangement links TRBV4-1 to TRBJ2-6, with D hard to call. Germline CDR1 is MGHRA and CDR2 is YSYEKL. Trimming shortened V by 2 bases and J by 1 base, and 12 bases separated the two germline ends. CDR3 length: 17 residues.

CDR3 in DNA: TGTGCCAGCAGCTTAGACAACCGGGCCCCAGGTACGCAGTATTTT. Its protein is CASSLDNRAPGTQYF. The V and J genes are TRBV7-2 and TRBJ2-3; D gene unclear. The CDR3 totals 15 residues. Germline V lookup: CDR1 SGHTA, CDR2 FQGNSA. Trimming cost V 1 base and J 8 bases, with 16 bases left between them.

This clonotype was observed a few times. This chain connects TRBV6-5 to TRBJ1-1; D might be TRBD1 (6 bases). Trimming removed 4 bases from V and 4 bases from J, with 19 bases in between. The CDR3 contains 16 residues. CDR1 is MNHEY, CDR2 SVGAGI, per germline. Here the CDR3 DNA reads TGTGCCAGCAGTTCCGACAGGATATCCGATCGCACTGAAGCTTTCTTT. This encodes CASSSDRISDRTEAFF.

The genes are TRBV7-9 and TRBJ2-7; D might be TRBD1 (5 bases). The V end lost 4 bases, the J end lost 7 bases, and 17 bases lay between the germline ends. The germline CDR1 and CDR2 sequences are SEHNR and FQNEAQ (reference sequence). The CDR3 extends over 14 amino acids. The CDR3: CASSSSSSRGEQYF. The CDR3 coding sequence is TGTGCCAGCAGCTCCTCCTCCTCTAGGGGAGAGCAGTACTTC.

This chain links TRBV3-1 with TRBJ2-5; no firm D call. This CDR3 is built from 15 residues. CDR1 LGHDT and CDR2 YNNKEL come from the germline V gene (reference sequence). V was trimmed by 0 bases and J by 1 base, leaving 9 bases between them. CDR3 DNA sequence: TGTGCCAGCAGCCAAGAACCCAACAGCCAAGAGACCCAGTACTTC. Translated: CASSQEPNSQETQYF.

This clonotype was recorded a few times. The chain has TRBV28 and TRBJ1-6; D remains ambiguous. CDR3 length equals 15 residues. V was shortened by 4 bases and J by 10 bases, with 17 bases between the two germline ends. Germline CDR1 reads MDHEN; CDR2 reads SYDVKM. The DNA of the CDR3 is TGTGCCAGCAGTTCTTCCGTGGGTTGGGGATCACCCCTCCACTTT. This sequence encodes CASSSSVGWGSPLHF.

The chain recombines TRBV12-3 or TRBV12-4 with TRBJ2-2, with 12 bases that match TRBD2. The CDR3 loop spans 16 amino acids. Losses at the gene ends were 10 bases for V and 5 bases for J; bases not matched to a gene: 11. CDR3 in amino acids: CATATSGGVGTGELFF. In DNA form, the CDR3 reads TGTGCCACCGCGACTAGCGGGGGAGTAGGGACCGGGGAGCTGTTTTTT.

V and J are TRBV15 and TRBJ1-5; D ambiguous. Germline values: CDR1 LNHNV, CDR2 YYDKDF (reference sequence). The CDR3 is made up of 15 amino acids. Trimming took 0 bases from V and 3 from J, leaving 9 bases between them. The CDR3 DNA is TGTGCCACCAGCAGAGATCGTCAGATCAATCAGCCCCAGCATTTT. Encoded protein: CATSRDRQINQPQHF.

This clonotype was recorded a few times. The chain employs TRBV12-3 or TRBV12-4 and TRBJ2-1, with 8 bases that match TRBD1. The CDR3 loop spans 15 amino acids. With 5 bases clipped from V and 3 bases from J, the junction kept 6 bases outside the gene matches. In nucleotides, the CDR3 is TGTGCCAGCAGTGTCCGACAGGGGCGCTACAATGAGCAGTTCTTC. It is translated as CASSVRQGRYNEQFF.

The chain uses TRBV5-1 and TRBJ2-7, with no clear D. The CDR3 covers 13 residues. V was pared by 0 bases and J by 5 bases, with 9 bases between. Per germline, CDR1 SGHRS and CDR2 YFSETQ. CDR3 sequence (DNA): TGCGCCAGCAGCTTGGATTTTAGGGACGAGCAGTACGTC. It specifies CASSLDFRDEQYV.